This entry lists 31 T cell receptor beta chains sequenced from one sample in a study of shared clonotypes between healthy human individuals. Clones were read by immunoSEQ multiplex PCR, and TCRdb kept only the in-frame ones, dropping some. The top ten hold around 13% of the sample, which has hundreds of thousands of clones, 76% seen once. What was sequenced was PBMCs. Every receptor here comes from a woman between 35 and 50 years old in good health. Some clones in this sample may be carry-over from other donors' samples.

The chain has TRBV10-3 and TRBJ2-1; tentative D call: TRBD2 (6 bases). Trimming shortened V by 4 bases and J by 0 bases, and 10 bases separated the two germline ends. The V gene's germline CDR1 is ENHRY and CDR2 SYGVKD. The CDR3 extends over 15 amino acids. The CDR3 DNA follows: TGTGCCATCAGTGGTTACGGGAGCTCCTACAATGAGCAGTTCTTC. Amino acid sequence: CAISGYGSSYNEQFF.

This chain joins TRBV7-2 and TRBJ2-3; TRBD1 agrees at 9 bases. The J segment lost 4 bases and the V segment lost 6 bases, leaving 11 bases of the junction unmatched. Germline loops: CDR1 SGHTA, CDR2 FQGNSA. The CDR3 covers 16 residues. CDR3 sequence: CASRSGWTGEADTQYF. The CDR3 nucleotides are TGTGCCAGCAGATCAGGGTGGACAGGGGAGGCAGATACGCAGTATTTT.

The chain uses TRBV9 and TRBJ2-3, with 7 nucleotides matching TRBD2. Germline CDR1 SGDLS, CDR2 YYNGEE. V dropped 4 bases and J dropped 0; count of bases not matched to a gene: 8. The CDR3 runs 16 residues. The DNA of the CDR3 is TGTGCCAGCAGCTATATGAGCGGGATGAGCACAGATACGCAGTATTTT. Translated, it gives CASSYMSGMSTDTQYF.

The chain employs TRBV6-4 and TRBJ2-7; D not resolved. Germline V gene data show CDR1 as MRHNA and CDR2 as SNTAGT. V was cut by 0 bases and J by 7 bases, with 10 bases left in between. The CDR3 has 13 residues. The CDR3 nucleotides read TGTGCCAGCAGTGACTCTGCGGAAGGGGAGCAGTACTTC. Translating it yields CASSDSAEGEQYF.

The chain links TRBV16 to TRBJ2-7; 8 bases agree with TRBD1. V trimming: 5 bases; J trimming: 3 bases; junction bases outside the gene matches: 9. CDR1 KGHSY and CDR2 FQNENV come from the germline V gene. This CDR3 is 15 amino acids long. DNA for the CDR3: TGTGCCAGCAGCACTCTGACAGGGGCGGACTACGAGCAGTACTTC. Its protein is CASSTLTGADYEQYF.

The gene calls are TRBV7-3 and TRBJ2-3; 9 bases agree with TRBD2. Per the germline V gene, CDR1 is SGHTA and CDR2 is FQGTGA. The CDR3 covers 15 residues. The V and J ends lost 5 bases and 4 bases, in that order; junction bases with no gene match: 7. Here the CDR3 reads CASSIRGLAADTQYF. CDR3 coding DNA: TGTGCCAGCAGCATAAGGGGACTAGCCGCAGATACGCAGTATTTT.

The chain is built from TRBV18 and TRBJ2-1; D may be TRBD2 (6 bases). CDR1 is KGHSH, CDR2 LQKENI, per germline. The CDR3 runs 15 residues. V was shortened by 2 bases and J by 9 bases, with 17 bases between the two germline ends. The CDR3 bases are TGTGCCAGCTCACCAGGCTTTACTAGCTTGGTTGAGCAGTTCTTC. It translates to CASSPGFTSLVEQFF.

This chain links TRBV29-1 with TRBJ1-2, with 9 bases lining up with TRBD1. J was trimmed by 3 bases and V by 7 bases; bases with no gene match: 6. The CDR3 is made up of 13 amino acids. From germline, CDR1 is SQVTM and CDR2 ANQGSEA. CDR3 amino acids: CSAQGAFDYGYTF. Written as DNA, the CDR3 is TGCAGCGCACAGGGGGCATTTGACTATGGCTACACCTTC. The full variable domain, in which reference TRBV29-1 and TRBJ1-2 provide the parts outside the CDR3, is SAVISQKPSRDICQRGTSLTIQCQVDSQVTMMFWYRQQPGQSLTLIATANQGSEATYESGFVIDKFPISRPNLTFSTLTVSNMSPEDSSIYLCSAQGAFDYGYTFGSGTRLTVV.

This rearrangement joins TRBV19 to TRBJ2-1; D may be TRBD1 (6 bases). Trimming cost V 3 bases and J 8 bases, with 17 bases left between them. This CDR3 is 15 amino acids long. Germline V lookup: CDR1 LNHDA, CDR2 SQIVND (reference sequence). Here the CDR3 reads CASSIGTGPGDEQFF. In nucleotides, the CDR3 is TGTGCCAGTAGTATCGGAACAGGGCCTGGGGATGAGCAGTTCTTC. Filled out from reference TRBV19 and TRBJ2-1, the complete variable domain reads DGGITQSPKYLFRKEGQNVTLSCEQNLNHDAMYWYRQDPGQGLRLIYYSQIVNDFQKGDIAEGYSVSREKKESFPLTVTSAQKNPTAFYLCASSIGTGPGDEQFFGPGTRLTVL.

This clone has just a few counts. This chain connects TRBV4-1 to TRBJ2-7; weak D call: TRBD1 (5 bases). Trimming removed 6 bases from V and 0 bases from J, with 21 bases in between. CDR3 size: 17 residues. Germline V gene data show CDR1 as MGHRA and CDR2 as YSYEKL. In DNA form, the CDR3 reads TGCGCCAGCAGAAATAGCCCCAGGGAACCACGCTCCTACGAGCAGTACTTC. This translates into CASRNSPREPRSYEQYF.

Ten or more counts support this clone. The genes are TRBV10-2 and TRBJ1-2; D is possibly TRBD1 (6 bases). V gave up 0 bases and J gave up 4 bases, with 12 bases separating them. CDR3 size: 15 residues. The germline CDR1 and CDR2 sequences are WSHSY and SAAADI. CDR3 nucleotides: TGCGCCAGCAGTGAGTCGACAGGAACCAGCTATGGCTACACCTTC. Its protein is CASSESTGTSYGYTF.

The chain couples TRBV27 to TRBJ2-1; TRBD2 matches at 9 bases. V lost 2 bases, J lost 6 bases, and 5 bases stayed unmatched. The CDR3 runs to 15 residues. The germline V gene encodes CDR1 MNHEY and CDR2 SMNVEV (reference sequence). The CDR3 spells CASSLMLAGSNEQFF. The DNA for the CDR3 is TGTGCCAGCAGTTTAATGCTAGCGGGGAGCAATGAGCAGTTCTTC.

The chain combines TRBV30 with TRBJ1-2; 8 bases fit TRBD1. The CDR3 consists of 12 residues. Germline values: CDR1 GTSNPN, CDR2 SVGIG (reference sequence). V lost 2 bases, J lost 8 bases, and 4 bases stayed unmatched. In nucleotides, the CDR3 is TGTGCCTGGAGTCAGGACAGGGCGGGCTACACCTTC. This codes for CAWSQDRAGYTF.

The CDR3 loop reads CASRRTEINQPQHF. The CDR3 DNA reads as TGTGCCAGCAGGAGGACAGAGATCAATCAGCCCCAGCATTTT. V gene TRBV28 combines with J gene TRBJ1-5, with a tentative D call TRBD1 (6 bases). Germline V lookup: CDR1 MDHEN, CDR2 SYDVKM. V was pared by 6 bases and J by 3 bases, with 12 bases between. The CDR3 has 14 residues.

The chain joins TRBV27 to TRBJ2-7; D possibly corresponds to TRBD2 (6 bases). This CDR3 is 15 amino acids long. The V end lost 3 bases, the J end lost 3 bases, and 15 bases lay between the germline ends. Germline V gene lookup returns CDR1 MNHEY and CDR2 SMNVEV (reference sequence). CDR3 coding DNA: TGTGCCAGCAGTTTGACGCCCGGGGGATTCTACGAGCAGTACTTC. Residues: CASSLTPGGFYEQYF.

As to this clone: Distinct nucleotide sequences in the sample also encode this CDR3. The rearrangement links TRBV11-2 to TRBJ1-1, with D uncertain. CDR3 length: 13 amino acids. CDR1 is SGHAT, CDR2 FQNNGV, per germline. Trimming cost V 3 bases and J 5 bases, with 10 bases left between them. The CDR3 region is CASSLSRNTEAFF. DNA of the CDR3: TGTGCCAGCAGCTTGTCCAGGAATACTGAAGCTTTCTTT.

This clone was counted between two and nine times. The rearrangement joins TRBV7-2 to TRBJ2-3; D not certain. Germline V gene lookup returns CDR1 SGHTA and CDR2 FQGNSA. There are 12 residues in the CDR3. Trimming took off 3 bases at V and 4 bases at J, with 5 bases between the two ends. CDR3 in DNA: TGTGCCAGCAGCTTCGGAGCAGATACGCAGTATTTT. This encodes CASSFGADTQYF.

The rearrangement joins TRBV5-1 to TRBJ2-3; 10 nucleotides match TRBD1. The CDR3 contains 15 residues. V shed 3 bases, J shed 2 bases, and the junction held 3 bases outside the gene matches. Germline lookup yields CDR1 SGHRS and CDR2 YFSETQ. This CDR3 is CASSWGTGDTDTQYF. CDR3 nucleotide sequence: TGCGCCAGCAGCTGGGGGACAGGGGACACAGATACGCAGTATTTT.

The chain couples TRBV7-9 to TRBJ1-6; no reliable D call. Germline CDR1 SEHNR, CDR2 FQNEAQ (reference sequence). The V end was cut by 5 bases, the J end by 5 bases, with 13 bases between. The CDR3 is 15 amino acids. The CDR3, as DNA: TGTGCCAGCAGCATTAGCACTCCAGATAATTCACCCCTCCACTTT. Translated, it gives CASSISTPDNSPLHF.

The chain couples TRBV7-3 to TRBJ2-2; 12 nucleotides line up with TRBD2. The length of the CDR3 is 15 residues. Germline loops: CDR1 SGHTA, CDR2 FQGTGA. The V segment lost 5 bases and the J segment 4 bases; nucleotides outside the gene matches: 2. CDR3: CASSGTSGLTGELFF. DNA of the CDR3: TGTGCCAGCAGCGGGACTAGCGGGCTCACCGGGGAGCTGTTTTTT.

This sequence joins TRBV4-1 and TRBJ1-1; D is undetermined. The CDR3 totals 13 residues. Germline CDR1 and CDR2: MGHRA and YSYEKL. The germline V and J ends were trimmed by 1 base and 1 base, with 4 bases remaining between them. For the CDR3, the DNA is TGCGCCAGCAGCCAAGTGACGAACACTGAAGCTTTCTTT. Its protein product is CASSQVTNTEAFF.

The V gene is TRBV10-2, the J gene TRBJ2-7; unclear D gene. This CDR3 is built from 12 residues. Germline-derived CDR1 and CDR2 are WSHSY and SAAADI. Between the trimmed V and J ends, which lost 5 bases and 2 bases, there was a span of 7 bases. In DNA, the CDR3 is TGCGCCAGCAGTTCGGATGCCTACGAGCAGTACTTC. Protein: CASSSDAYEQYF.

At least ten counts were recorded for this clone. The chain recombines TRBV7-3 with TRBJ1-2; D may be TRBD1 (6 bases). The germline CDR1 and CDR2 sequences are SGHTA and FQGTGA. This CDR3 region has 13 residues. V was clipped by 2 bases and J by 8 bases, with 12 bases between them. The CDR3 DNA reads TGTGCCAGCAGCTTATGGTCAGGGGCCGGCTACACCTTC. Its translation is CASSLWSGAGYTF.

The chain links TRBV19 to TRBJ1-2; possible D gene TRBD1, 6 bases. The CDR3 is made up of 13 amino acids. Germline V gene lookup returns CDR1 LNHDA and CDR2 SQIVND (reference sequence). The V gene lost 5 bases and the J gene lost 8 bases, with 15 bases spanning the gap. CDR3 sequence (DNA): TGTGCCAGTAGTCCACAGGGATTTAGCGGCTACACCTTC. It translates to CASSPQGFSGYTF.

The chain recombines TRBV6-1 with TRBJ2-2; 10 bases match TRBD2. CDR1 and CDR2 (germline): MNHNS, SASEGT. This CDR3 is 15 amino acids long. After removal of 6 bases from V and 1 base from J, the junction contained 2 bases not matched to a gene. The CDR3 is CASRGLAVNTGELFF. The DNA of the CDR3 is TGTGCCAGCAGAGGACTAGCGGTGAACACCGGGGAGCTGTTTTTT.

Concerning this clone itself: A read error may explain this, as a much larger clone is one base away. Other nucleotide sequences from this sample produce the same CDR3. The gene calls are TRBV7-9 and TRBJ1-1, with a weak D call TRBD1 (6 bases). Per germline, CDR1 SEHNR and CDR2 FQNEAQ (reference sequence). V was clipped by 1 base and J by 4 bases, with 7 bases between them. The CDR3 extends over 13 amino acids. In nucleotides, the CDR3 is TGTGCCAGCAGCTTAGGAGGGGGCACTGAAGCTTTCTTT. Protein sequence: CASSLGGGTEAFF.

The V call is TRBV28, the J call TRBJ1-5, with D tentatively TRBD1 (5 bases). The CDR3 loop spans 13 amino acids. Germline V gives CDR1 MDHEN, CDR2 SYDVKM. V was shortened by 11 bases and J by 2 bases, with 13 bases between the two germline ends. CDR3: CAYSQGRNQPQHF. CDR3 DNA sequence: TGTGCCTACAGTCAGGGACGCAATCAGCCCCAGCATTTT.

The chain recombines TRBV6-5 with TRBJ1-6; D unclear. V was clipped by 4 bases and J by 4 bases, with 2 bases between them. Germline CDR1 and CDR2: MNHEY and SVGAGI. The CDR3 runs to 12 residues. The CDR3 DNA follows: TGTGCCAGCAGTTTGTATAATTCACCCCTCCACTTT. Amino acids: CASSLYNSPLHF.

The gene calls are TRBV14 and TRBJ2-5; no definite D call. The V end lost 4 bases, the J end lost 2 bases, and 14 bases lay between the germline ends. The CDR3 runs 15 residues. Germline assignment: CDR1 SGHDN and CDR2 FVKESK. The CDR3 sequence is CASSRLGLGQETQYF. CDR3 bases: TGTGCCAGCAGCCGCCTTGGGCTTGGGCAAGAGACCCAGTACTTC.

The chain joins TRBV13 to TRBJ2-7; 9 bases line up with TRBD1. The trim removed 5 bases at V and 3 bases at J, leaving 2 bases unmatched. The germline V gene encodes CDR1 PRHDT and CDR2 FYEKMQ (reference sequence). This CDR3 is built from 13 residues. Written as DNA, the CDR3 is TGTGCCAGCAGCCTGACAGGGGGCTACGAGCAGTACTTC. It specifies CASSLTGGYEQYF. Complete variable domain (other parts from reference TRBV13 and TRBJ2-7): AAGVIQSPRHLIKEKRETATLKCYPIPRHDTVYWYQQGPGQDPQFLISFYEKMQSDKGSIPDRFSAQQFSDYHSELNMSSLELGDSALYFCASSLTGGYEQYFGPGTRLTVT.

This clone was detected once. This chain uses TRBV11-3 with TRBJ2-2; D possibly corresponds to TRBD1 (5 bases). Germline V gene sequence: CDR1 SGHNT, CDR2 YENEEA. Trimming took off 2 bases at V and 4 bases at J, with 14 bases between the two ends. This CDR3 contains 16 residues. CDR3 DNA: TGTGCCAGCAGCTTAAGTCCAGGGTTTGGCACCGGGGAGCTGTTTTTT. It is translated as CASSLSPGFGTGELFF.